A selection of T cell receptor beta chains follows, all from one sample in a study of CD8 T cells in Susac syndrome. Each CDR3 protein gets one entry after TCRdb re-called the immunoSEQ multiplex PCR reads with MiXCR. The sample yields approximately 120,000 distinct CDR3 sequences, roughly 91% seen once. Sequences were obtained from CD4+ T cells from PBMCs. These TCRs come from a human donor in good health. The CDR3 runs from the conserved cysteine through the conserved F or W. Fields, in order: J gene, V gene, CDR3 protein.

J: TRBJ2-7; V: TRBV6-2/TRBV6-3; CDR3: CASLRDSLSYEQYF
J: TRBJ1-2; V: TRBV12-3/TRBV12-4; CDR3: CASSLGANGYTF
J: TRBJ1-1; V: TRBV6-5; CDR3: CASTPGSRNTEAFF
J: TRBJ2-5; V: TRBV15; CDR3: CATSRPQDYQETQYF
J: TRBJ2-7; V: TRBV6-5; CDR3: CASMISRGAYEQYF
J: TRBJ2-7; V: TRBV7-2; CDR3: CASSLVFFPSRISYEQYF
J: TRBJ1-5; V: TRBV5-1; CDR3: CASKDGDNQPQHF
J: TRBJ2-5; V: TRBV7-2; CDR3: CASSLGFSGRIETQYF
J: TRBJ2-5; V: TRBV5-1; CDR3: CASSLEVGRGQETQYF
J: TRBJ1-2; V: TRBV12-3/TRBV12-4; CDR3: CASQNTGVGYTF
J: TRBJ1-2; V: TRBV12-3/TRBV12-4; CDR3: CASRRGSMGYTF
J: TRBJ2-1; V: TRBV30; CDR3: CAWSGAGVPYNEQFF
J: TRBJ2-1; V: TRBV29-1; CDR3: CSAHDLTPFF
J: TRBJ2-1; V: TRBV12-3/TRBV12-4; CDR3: CASRATESNEQFF
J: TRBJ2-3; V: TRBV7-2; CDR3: CASSLFSTDTQYF
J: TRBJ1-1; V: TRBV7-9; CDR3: CASSFPDRGDTEAFF
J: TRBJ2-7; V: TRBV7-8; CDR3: CASSPGHSYEQYF